This T cell receptor beta chain emerged from a study of T cell clones after liver transplantation. The CDR3 is made up of 13 amino acids. V was clipped by 6 bases and J by 0 bases, with 9 bases between them. Per germline, CDR1 MNHEY and CDR2 SVGAGI. There are a few counts of this clone. Some clones are missing from TCRdb's copy, which holds only in-frame ones; the method was immunoSEQ multiplex PCR. Of tens of thousands of clones in the sample, about 88% were seen once. V gene TRBV6-5 combines with J gene TRBJ2-7; D assignment may be TRBD1 or TRBD2 (5 bases each). This TCR was sampled from a human donor who received a liver transplant. The sample here was CD4+ T cells from blood, taken before liver transplant. The CDR3 bases are TGTGCCAGCAGGAAGGGGAGCTCCTACGAGCAGTACTTC. It is translated as CASRKGSSYEQYF.